Each of the 6 T cell receptor beta chains below was sequenced from the same sample in a study of control samples from healthy donors and cancer patients. Assay used: immunoSEQ multiplex PCR; TCRdb lists only in-frame clones, some missing. Here the sample spans about 64,000 clones, approximately 92% being singletons. The sequenced sample was PBMCs. The receptors were gathered from a man aged 35 to 55 with colorectal cancer.

V gene TRBV9 combines with J gene TRBJ1-3, with a possible D match to TRBD1 (5 bases). This CDR3 region has 15 residues. Trimming left V 3 bases short and J 1 base short, with 11 bases between. Germline lookup yields CDR1 SGDLS and CDR2 YYNGEE. The CDR3 reads CASSAGTVSGNTIYF. The CDR3, as DNA: TGTGCCAGCAGCGCCGGGACGGTATCTGGAAACACCATATATTTT.

V and J are TRBV7-8 and TRBJ2-5; tentatively, D is TRBD2 (6 bases). V lost 3 bases and J 4 bases, leaving 15 bases between the germline ends. Germline-derived CDR1 and CDR2 are SGHVS and FQNEAQ. The CDR3 runs to 15 residues. This CDR3 reads CASSFGDWATETQYF. CDR3 bases: TGTGCCAGCAGCTTCGGGGACTGGGCGACAGAGACCCAGTACTTC.

The CDR3 DNA reads as TGTGCCAGCAGCGAGAACAGGGTATCACCCCTCCACTTT. Residues: CASSENRVSPLHF. This chain connects TRBV9 to TRBJ1-6, with D possibly being TRBD1 (6 bases). The length of the CDR3 is 13 residues. Germline V gene data show CDR1 as SGDLS and CDR2 as YYNGEE. V was shortened by 3 bases and J by 10 bases, with 11 bases between the two germline ends.

The rearrangement joins TRBV11-3 to TRBJ2-1; 8 nucleotides align to TRBD2. Trimming removed 2 bases from V and 7 bases from J; junction bases left unmatched: 10. The CDR3 loop spans 16 amino acids. CDR1 is SGHNT and CDR2 is YENEEA in the germline V gene. CDR3 sequence reads: CASSLLPGLDTNEQFF. The CDR3 DNA reads TGTGCCAGCAGCTTACTTCCGGGACTAGACACGAATGAGCAGTTCTTC.

The chain uses TRBV6-1 and TRBJ2-7, with 8 bases that match TRBD2. CDR3 length: 14 residues. The ends lost 3 bases at V and 2 bases at J; junction bases unmatched: 3. CDR1 MNHNS and CDR2 SASEGT come from the germline V gene. Here the CDR3 DNA reads TGTGCCAGCAGTGACGGGGGGGGGCCCTACGAGCAGTACTTC. Translating it yields CASSDGGGPYEQYF.

The genes are TRBV19 and TRBJ1-1; D might be TRBD1 (6 bases). The CDR3 runs to 15 residues. The V end lost 5 bases, the J end lost 1 base, and 14 bases lay between the germline ends. Germline lookup yields CDR1 LNHDA and CDR2 SQIVND (reference sequence). DNA of the CDR3: TGTGCCAGTAGTGCTTGGGGGGGCGCGAACACTGAAGCTTTCTTT. It is translated as CASSAWGGANTEAFF. The variable domain in full, with the rest retrieved from reference TRBV19 and TRBJ1-1, is DGGITQSPKYLFRKEGQNVTLSCEQNLNHDAMYWYRQDPGQGLRLIYYSQIVNDFQKGDIAEGYSVSREKKESFPLTVTSAQKNPTAFYLCASSAWGGANTEAFFGQGTRLTVV.